This T cell receptor beta chain was sequenced in a study of neurological immune-mediated disorders. Overall study findings and caveats: HTLV-1-associated myelopathy had the most TCR clonal expansion, while multiple sclerosis had the least, a level that fell below healthy controls. Expanded clones shared no identical CDR3 amino acid sequences across subjects, which suggested private TCR-beta repertoires in all groups.

Each CDR3 protein gets one entry after TCRdb re-called the 5' RACE reads with MiXCR. The table lists approximately 41,000 distinct CDR3 sequences, roughly 15% of them singletons. This clonotype was detected many times. Its antigen is undetermined. The T cells used for sorted libraries numbered around 1 million, either CD4+ or CD8+. CDR1 is SGHAT, CDR2 FQNNGV, per germline. The CDR3 runs 17 residues. The V segment lost 6 bases and the J segment 0 bases; nucleotides outside the gene matches: 8. The specimen sequenced was CD4+ T cells from blood. This receptor was obtained from a woman aged 55-69 years with HTLV-1-associated myelopathy (HAM/TSP). This chain joins TRBV11-2 and TRBJ2-6, with TRBD1 identical over 7 bases. The CDR3 nucleotides read TGTGCCAGCAGTCTGACAGGGATACGCTCTGGGGCCAACGTCCTGACTTTC. It codes for CASSLTGIRSGANVLTF.